The clone carrying this TCR beta chain was observed a few times. TCRdb re-called the RT-PCR reads with MiXCR, one entry per CDR3 protein. The sample includes about 960,000 distinct CDR3 sequences, under 20% of them seen just once. This sample was taken from a study of patients and donors after allogeneic stem cell transplantation. The receptor was derived from a human donor who was either an allogeneic HSCT recipient or a stem cell or donor lymphocyte infusion donor (not recorded which). It is not recorded whose cells these are; they may come from a transplant donor. Specimen: blood, either unsorted or a sorted T cell fraction (not recorded which).

The CDR3 region is CSARDASGRGNEQFF. As DNA, the CDR3 is TGCAGTGCTAGAGATGCCAGCGGGAGAGGGAATGAGCAGTTCTTC. The chain combines TRBV20-1 with TRBJ2-1; 8 bases match TRBD2. Trimming cost V 0 bases and J 7 bases; bases outside gene matches: 8. Germline CDR1 and CDR2: DFQATT and SNEGSKA (reference sequence). This CDR3 comprises 15 residues.